The T cell receptor beta chain under discussion was sequenced for a study of T cell responses to AZD1222 COVID-19 vaccine. General study results and limits: Mostly white British, mostly female donors; authors suggested clonal diversity may be underestimated. Among vaccine-associated CD4 TCRs, coverage spanned spike, with dominance at 160-218 and 743-854.

This table comes from immunoSEQ multiplex PCR, and its TCRdb copy is limited to in-frame clones, with some not included. The sample carries about 120,000 clones, roughly 90% recorded once. The CDR3 covers 13 residues. V lost 0 bases, J lost 9 bases, and 11 bases lay in between. Worth noting for this clone: What it recognizes is unknown.

Specimen: peripheral blood, collected on day 0 of AZD1222 vaccination. This TCR was sampled from an adult in good health. This rearrangement joins TRBV12-3 or TRBV12-4 to TRBJ1-1; unclear D gene. The CDR3 sequence is CASSLAGGLQAFF. The CDR3 DNA is TGTGCCAGCAGTTTAGCCGGCGGGTTACAAGCTTTCTTT.